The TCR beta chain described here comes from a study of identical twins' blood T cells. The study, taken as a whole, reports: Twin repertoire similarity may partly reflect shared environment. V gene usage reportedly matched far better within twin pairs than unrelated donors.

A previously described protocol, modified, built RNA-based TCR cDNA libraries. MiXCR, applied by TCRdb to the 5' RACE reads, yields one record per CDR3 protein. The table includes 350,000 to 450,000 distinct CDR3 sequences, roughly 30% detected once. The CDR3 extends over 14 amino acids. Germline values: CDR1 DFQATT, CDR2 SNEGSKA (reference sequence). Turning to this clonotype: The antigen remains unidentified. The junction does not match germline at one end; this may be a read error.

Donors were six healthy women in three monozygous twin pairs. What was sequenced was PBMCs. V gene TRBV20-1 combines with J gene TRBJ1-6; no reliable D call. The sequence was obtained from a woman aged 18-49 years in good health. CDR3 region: CSARRQANNSPPHF. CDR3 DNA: TGCAGTGCTAGAAGACAAGCAAATAATTCACCCCCCCACTTT.